Listed below are T cell receptor beta chains from one sample, sequenced in a study of molecular identifiers for immune sequencing clone quantification. Each CDR3 protein gets one entry after TCRdb re-called the PCR reads with MiXCR. This sample has around 470,000 distinct CDR3 sequences, with about 26% found just once. The sample consisted of naive CD8+ T cells from blood, with Jurkat cell RNA spiked in. These TCRs come from a human donor in good health. Some libraries in this study had Jurkat cell RNA spiked in. Both conserved end residues are part of each CDR3.

V gene	J gene	CDR3 protein
TRBV19	TRBJ2-3	CASSWVAGADTQYF
TRBV5-6	TRBJ1-1	CASSLLAGAGWTEAFF
TRBV24-1	TRBJ1-3	CATSDPQGDGNTIYF
TRBV4-3	TRBJ1-5	CASSQTGGSQPQHF
TRBV3-1	TRBJ2-2	CASSLSVGSGAISPNTGELFF
TRBV7-9	TRBJ2-3	CASSLRERKADTQYF
TRBV28	TRBJ2-7	CASSFYPRTGGRLEQYF
TRBV19	TRBJ1-5	CASSMGMRASNQPQHF
TRBV27	TRBJ2-3	CASSLFPTGTDTQYF
TRBV7-9	TRBJ1-2	CASSPYAGTDYGYTF